What follows is one T cell receptor (beta chain) and its context. This clone was picked up one time. The antigen it binds to is not known. Per-nucleotide qualities are absent, and no much larger clonotype sits a single base away. The entry originates in a study of blood T cell repertoires in COVID-19 (dated by TCRdb to the early 2020s). Context from the whole study: Samples from collaborators originated in the United States, Italy and Spain and spanned both the acute and convalescent phases of COVID-19. The prospective study material was composed of cDNA or gDNA derived from T cells, B-cell-depleted T cells, or PBMCs. The dataset comprised deeply sampled blood TCRbeta repertoires from subjects exposed to, actively infected with, or recovered from COVID-19. A freely available public database, intended as a resource for researchers studying the immune response to SARS-CoV-2, is where the repertoires were released. Samples were obtained from the ongoing ImmuneRACE study (first 160 participants) and from 1,254 subjects provided by 6 global collaborators. Sample metadata almost always included a de-identified subject ID, COVID-19 status, age in years and sex. Where HLA class I and class II types were available, the types were taken from metadata supplied by the sample provider, not from assay-based typing. What the research found in general, with its limitations: The quantity of clinical and demographic metadata differed by source and by participant and was supplied without curation.

Participants in the prospective study were enrolled through a virtual design, were aged about 18 to 100 years, and lived in approximately 25 United States geographic areas. To assign participants to cohorts, the prospective study relied on clinical history that participants themselves reported in a screening survey and a study questionnaire. Recovered participants in ImmuneRACE Cohort 3 were defined as having two consecutive negative NP/OP PCR tests, clearance from a healthcare professional, or resolution of symptoms. Each participant in the prospective study had whole blood, serum and a nasopharyngeal or oropharyngeal swab collected by mobile phlebotomists. Over an approximately 2-month period, participants in the prospective study had the option of providing additional blood draws and questionnaires. Before DNA extraction, prospective study blood samples were shipped either frozen or at room temperature.

The germline V gene encodes CDR1 MDHEN and CDR2 SYDVKM. The CDR3 measures 13 amino acids from cysteine to phenylalanine. The retained sequence is limited to the CDR3, 39 bases, with the frame set at the first base. A distance of 20 bases separates the germline ends of V and J, which lose 8 bases and 9 bases respectively. TCRbeta CDR3 regions were amplified from genomic DNA by means of the immunoSEQ Assay, a bias-controlled multiplex PCR. The paper's processing steps were these. The number of nucleated cells in each sample was estimated from the amplification of reference gene primers within the assay. To quantify the absolute abundance of each unique TCRbeta CDR3 rearrangement, sequence reads were collapsed and filtered. Productive Simpson clonality was computed per sample as the square root of Simpson's diversity index over productive rearrangements. In its TCRdb copy, this immuneACCESS table keeps in-frame sequences only and misses some clones. Where compared with another copy, unresolved V genes explain less than half of these, and the others have no known cause. Clonal size and the V and J genes are those of that table, whereas D and trimming came from the DNA. The sample contains over 100,000 clones, roughly 89% of them found a single time. Jointly, the top ten make up approximately 3.9% of the sample.

Sequences were obtained from PBMCs or T cells enriched from blood (not recorded which). The rearrangement combines TRBV28 with TRBJ2-7, with no confidently assigned D gene. The TCR sequence derives from a woman aged 25-40 years who had recovered from COVID-19. The nucleotide sequence reads TGTGCCAGCGGAGCTCAAACCCTTTTACGGCAGTACTTC. Its protein reads: CASGAQTLLRQYF.